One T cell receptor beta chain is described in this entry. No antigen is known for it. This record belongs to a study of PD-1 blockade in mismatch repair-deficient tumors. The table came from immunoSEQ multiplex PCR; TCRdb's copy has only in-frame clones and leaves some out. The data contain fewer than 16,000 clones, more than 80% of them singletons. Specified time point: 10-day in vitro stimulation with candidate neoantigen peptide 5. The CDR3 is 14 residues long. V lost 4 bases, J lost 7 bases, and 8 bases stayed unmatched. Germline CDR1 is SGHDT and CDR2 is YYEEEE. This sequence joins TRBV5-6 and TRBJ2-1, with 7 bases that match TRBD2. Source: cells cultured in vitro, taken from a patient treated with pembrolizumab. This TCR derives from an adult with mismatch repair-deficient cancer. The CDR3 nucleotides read TGTGCCAGCAGCGGGGGACTACCCGGGAATGAGCAGTTCTTC. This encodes CASSGGLPGNEQFF.